The rows below give T cell receptor beta chains drawn from one sample of a study of blood T cell repertoires in COVID-19. Sequencing used immunoSEQ multiplex PCR; TCRdb keeps in-frame clones, though not all of them. Among some 65,000 clones listed, approximately 83% were seen once. The sequenced sample was peripheral blood. The receptors stem from a man between 35 and 55 years old with COVID-19, enrolled during active disease. Each CDR3 is given with its conserved first and last residue. D genes are given only for firm matches. Size tells how often a clone was seen (once, few, many) or the class of an expanded clone, and some rows leave it out.

J | V | size | D | CDR3 | DNA
TRBJ2-1 | TRBV2 | . | TRBD2 | CASSPKAGAYNEQFF | TGTGCCAGCAGTCCGAAAGCGGGGGCCTACAATGAGCAGTTCTTC
TRBJ1-3 | TRBV23-1 | once | TRBD1 | CASSPTGEHSGNTIYF | TGCGCCAGCAGTCCCACAGGGGAACACTCTGGAAACACCATATATTTT
TRBJ1-2 | TRBV5-4 | . | . | CASSLIRGDHGYTF | TGTGCCAGCAGCTTGATAAGGGGTGATCATGGCTACACCTTC
TRBJ1-3 | TRBV7-3 | few | . | CASSVIPGNTIYF | TGTGCCAGCAGCGTCATCCCAGGAAACACCATATATTTT
TRBJ2-3 | TRBV19 | . | TRBD1 | CASSIGPGQVKDTQYF | TGTGCCAGTAGTATAGGGCCGGGACAGGTAAAAGATACGCAGTATTTT
TRBJ2-5 | TRBV7-9 | . | . | CASSLDGGRVETQYF | TGTGCCAGCAGCTTGGACGGGGGAAGGGTAGAGACCCAGTACTTC
TRBJ2-1 | TRBV2 | . | . | CASKREGWIF | TGTGCCAGCAAGAGGGAAGGGTGGATCTTC
TRBJ2-4 | TRBV3-1/TRBV3-2 | . | . | CASSRAQGARGNIQYF | TGTGCCAGCAGCCGGGCACAAGGGGCGCGTGGAAACATTCAGTACTTC
TRBJ1-1 | TRBV5-1 | . | TRBD1 | CASSYRDRSNTEAFF | TGCGCCAGCAGCTACCGGGACAGATCGAACACTGAAGCTTTCTTT
TRBJ1-2 | TRBV10-2 | . | . | CASSDQGQSSYGYTF | TGCGCCAGCAGTGACCAGGGTCAGTCGTCCTATGGCTACACCTTC
TRBJ1-3 | TRBV28 | . | . | CASSSYLQGFGNTIYF | TGTGCCAGCAGTTCTTATTTACAGGGTTTTGGAAACACCATATATTTT
TRBJ1-5 | TRBV11-2 | . | . | CASSFWGDNQPQHF | TGTGCCAGCAGCTTTTGGGGGGACAATCAGCCCCAGCATTTT
TRBJ2-1 | TRBV6-1 | . | TRBD1 | CASSEDWTGLPSMTIEQFF | TGTGCCAGCAGTGAAGATTGGACAGGGCTTCCCTCAATGACGATTGAGCAGTTCTTC
TRBJ1-2 | TRBV3-1/TRBV3-2 | . | . | CASSLRQLASGYTF | TGTGCCAGCAGCCTACGACAGCTCGCCAGTGGCTACACCTTC
TRBJ2-7 | TRBV5-4 | . | TRBD2 | CASSVGRAYEQYF | TGTGCCAGCTCGGTAGGGAGGGCCTACGAGCAGTACTTC
TRBJ1-3 | TRBV27 | . | . | CASRRQLDANTIYF | TGTGCCAGCAGACGACAGCTGGATGCGAACACCATATATTTT
TRBJ2-1 | TRBV5-1 | once | . | CASSLSGLQSSEQFF | TGCGCCAGCAGCTTGTCGGGACTTCAATCGAGTGAGCAGTTCTTC
TRBJ2-7 | TRBV6-1 | . | TRBD1 | CASSEPGTGSSYEQYF | TGTGCCAGCAGTGAACCCGGGACAGGGAGCTCCTACGAGCAGTACTTC
TRBJ2-7 | TRBV12-2 | . | . | CASRPPGTGSYEQYF | TGTGCAAGTCGACCCCCCGGGACAGGTTCATACGAGCAGTACTTC
TRBJ1-2 | TRBV11-2 | . | . | CASGSRNGYGYTF | TGTGCCAGCGGCTCAAGGAACGGGTATGGCTACACCTTC
TRBJ1-2 | TRBV7-2 | . | . | CASSLALQKYGYTF | TGTGCCAGCAGCTTAGCGCTACAGAAATATGGCTACACCTTC
TRBJ1-2 | TRBV19 | . | . | CASSPSDYGYTF | TGTGCCAGTAGCCCGAGTGACTATGGCTACACCTTC
TRBJ1-6 | TRBV6-6 | . | . | CASSRTPGSAADNSPLHF | TGTGCCAGCAGCCGAACCCCCGGGTCCGCAGCGGATAATTCACCCCTCCACTTT
TRBJ1-1 | TRBV11-1 | . | TRBD1 | CASRGQGFTEAFF | TGTGCCAGCAGGGGACAGGGGTTCACTGAAGCTTTCTTT
TRBJ1-2 | TRBV6-2/TRBV6-3 | once | TRBD1 | CASSYGQGADYGYTF | TGTGCCAGCAGTTACGGACAGGGAGCGGACTATGGCTACACCTTC
TRBJ2-7 | TRBV11-2 | . | . | CASSIRLSYEQYF | TGTGCCAGCAGCATCAGACTGTCCTACGAGCAGTACTTC
TRBJ2-7 | TRBV30 | . | . | CAWSVNSVAGLSYEQYF | TGTGCCTGGAGTGTTAATAGTGTCGCGGGTCTGTCCTACGAGCAGTACTTC
TRBJ1-2 | TRBV3-1/TRBV3-2 | . | . | CASSQGRPGGRGYTF | TGTGCCAGCAGCCAAGGACGGCCCGGAGGTCGTGGCTACACCTTC
TRBJ1-5 | TRBV7-9 | . | . | CASSEGYQPQHF | TGTGCCAGCAGCGAGGGTTATCAGCCCCAGCATTTT
TRBJ1-2 | TRBV9 | . | TRBD1 | CASSVEGQSSYGYTF | TGTGCCAGCAGCGTGGAGGGACAGTCCTCATATGGCTACACCTTC
TRBJ2-7 | TRBV7-9 | . | TRBD1 | CASSAIWTGTEQYF | TGTGCCAGCAGTGCCATCTGGACAGGGACCGAGCAGTACTTC
TRBJ2-7 | TRBV6-5 | . | TRBD2 | CATTGTSGEYEQYF | TGTGCCACCACCGGGACTAGCGGGGAGTACGAGCAGTACTTC
TRBJ1-2 | TRBV6-2/TRBV6-3 | once | . | CASSREINYGYTF | TGTGCCAGCAGTCGGGAGATAAACTATGGCTACACCTTC
TRBJ2-1 | TRBV6-2/TRBV6-3 | . | TRBD1 | CASSYSTSGGSWHNEQFF | TGTGCCAGCAGTTACTCGACTTCAGGGGGTAGTTGGCACAATGAGCAGTTCTTC
TRBJ1-1 | TRBV11-2 | . | TRBD1 | CASSLQGQALNTEAFF | TGTGCCAGCAGCTTACAGGGACAGGCCTTGAACACTGAAGCTTTCTTT
TRBJ2-7 | TRBV5-1 | . | TRBD1 | CASSRRDRGYEQYF | TGCGCCAGCAGCCGACGGGACAGGGGGTACGAGCAGTACTTC
TRBJ2-7 | TRBV13 | once | TRBD2 | CASSLERGRAEHSYEQYF | TGTGCCAGCAGCTTAGAGCGGGGAAGGGCGGAACACTCCTACGAGCAGTACTTC
TRBJ1-1 | TRBV10-3 | . | . | CAISEFGGRTEAFF | TGTGCCATCAGTGAGTTCGGGGGAAGGACTGAAGCTTTCTTT
TRBJ2-1 | TRBV3-1/TRBV3-2 | . | TRBD1 | CASGGPGTGWLGTQNEQFF | TGTGCCAGCGGTGGTCCCGGGACAGGGTGGTTGGGCACACAGAATGAGCAGTTCTTC
TRBJ2-3 | TRBV2 | . | TRBD1 | CASIRDRGSADTQYF | TGTGCCAGCATCAGGGACAGGGGGTCGGCAGATACGCAGTATTTT
TRBJ1-1 | TRBV28 | . | TRBD1 | CASSDDRVGNTEAFF | TGTGCCAGCAGTGATGACAGGGTCGGGAACACTGAAGCTTTCTTT
TRBJ2-5 | TRBV7-9 | . | TRBD1 | CASSTTTGSRETQYF | TGTGCCAGCAGCACCACGACAGGGTCAAGGGAGACCCAGTACTTC
TRBJ1-6 | TRBV7-9 | few | TRBD1 | CASRAGGANSPLHF | TGTGCCAGCAGAGCAGGGGGCGCGAATTCACCCCTCCACTTT
TRBJ2-3 | TRBV6-4 | . | TRBD2 | CASSDIAGDPTDTQYF | TGTGCCAGCAGTGACATAGCGGGGGACCCCACAGATACGCAGTATTTT
TRBJ1-1 | TRBV9 | . | . | CASSVSLGTAGDTEAFF | TGTGCCAGCAGCGTAAGTCTTGGAACGGCCGGGGACACTGAAGCTTTCTTT
TRBJ1-3 | TRBV5-1 | . | . | CASSPTGTGNTIYF | TGCGCCAGCAGCCCTACAGGGACTGGAAACACCATATATTTT
TRBJ2-5 | TRBV29-1 | . | . | CSVGLRFEETQYF | TGCAGCGTGGGACTTAGATTCGAAGAGACCCAGTACTTC
TRBJ2-1 | TRBV10-1 | . | TRBD2 | CASSERSGGGVYNEQFF | TGCGCCAGCAGTGAAAGGTCTGGCGGGGGGGTCTACAATGAGCAGTTCTTC
TRBJ2-5 | TRBV6-1 | . | . | CASSEGIYLLAAQYF | TGTGCCAGCAGTGAAGGTATCTACCTCCTCGCGGCCCAGTACTTC